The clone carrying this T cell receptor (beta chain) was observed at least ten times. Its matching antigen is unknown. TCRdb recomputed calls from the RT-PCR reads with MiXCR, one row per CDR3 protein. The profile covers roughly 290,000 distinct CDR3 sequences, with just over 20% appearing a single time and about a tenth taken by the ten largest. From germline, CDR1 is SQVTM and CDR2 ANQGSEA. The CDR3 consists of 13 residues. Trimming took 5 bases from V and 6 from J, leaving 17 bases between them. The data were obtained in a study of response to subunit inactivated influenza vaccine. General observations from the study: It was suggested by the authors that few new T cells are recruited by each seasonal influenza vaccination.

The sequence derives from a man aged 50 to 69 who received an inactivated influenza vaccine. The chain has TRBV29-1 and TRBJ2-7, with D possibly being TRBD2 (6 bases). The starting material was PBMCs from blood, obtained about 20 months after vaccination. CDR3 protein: CSVTGLSLSEQYF. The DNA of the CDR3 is TGCAGCGTTACTGGACTAAGCCTTTCCGAGCAGTACTTC.